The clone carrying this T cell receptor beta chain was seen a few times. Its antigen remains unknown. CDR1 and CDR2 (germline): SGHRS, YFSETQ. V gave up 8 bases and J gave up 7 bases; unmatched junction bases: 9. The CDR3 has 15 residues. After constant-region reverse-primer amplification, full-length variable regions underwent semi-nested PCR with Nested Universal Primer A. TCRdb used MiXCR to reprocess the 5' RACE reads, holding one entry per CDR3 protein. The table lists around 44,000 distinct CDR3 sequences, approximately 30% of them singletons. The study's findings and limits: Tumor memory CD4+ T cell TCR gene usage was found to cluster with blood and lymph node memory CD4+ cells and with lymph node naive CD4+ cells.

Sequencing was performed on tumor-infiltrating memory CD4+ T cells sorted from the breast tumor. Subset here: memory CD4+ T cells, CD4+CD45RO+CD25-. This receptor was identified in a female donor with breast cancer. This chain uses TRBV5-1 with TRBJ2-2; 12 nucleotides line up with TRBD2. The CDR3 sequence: CASTGLAGIDGELFF. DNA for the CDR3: TGCGCCAGTACTGGACTAGCGGGGATCGACGGGGAGCTGTTTTTT.